Listed below are T cell receptor beta chains from one sample, sequenced in a study. TCRdb ran MiXCR on the RT-PCR reads and lists one entry per CDR3 protein. The data contain fewer than 800,000 distinct CDR3 sequences, 12% to 15% of them seen just once; the ten biggest clones take up 3% to 4.5%. Specimen: memory CD4+ T cells from blood. Source of these receptors: a female donor in good health, serving as a healthy control. Both conserved end residues are part of each CDR3. The D gene is left open where the match is weak. The listing skips clone size in some rows; elsewhere it reads once, few, many or a size class.

clone size: -; D gene: -; V gene: TRBV12-3/TRBV12-4; J gene: TRBJ2-2; CDR3 length: 12; CDR3 protein: CASSSPFGELFF; CDR3 DNA: TGTGCCAGCAGTTCCCCGTTCGGGGAGCTGTTTTTT
clone size: few; D gene: -; V gene: TRBV7-2; J gene: TRBJ2-3; CDR3 length: 16; CDR3 protein: CASSLALTAGTDTQYF; CDR3 DNA: TGTGCCAGCAGCTTAGCGTTAACGGCTGGCACAGATACGCAGTATTTT
clone size: many; D gene: -; V gene: TRBV10-3; J gene: TRBJ2-7; CDR3 length: 14; CDR3 protein: CAIRAGQISYEQYF; CDR3 DNA: TGTGCCATCAGAGCGGGACAGATTTCCTACGAGCAGTACTTC
clone size: few; D gene: TRBD2; V gene: TRBV9; J gene: TRBJ2-5; CDR3 length: 16; CDR3 protein: CASSVGQAGGTETQYF; CDR3 DNA: TGTGCCAGCAGCGTAGGTCAAGCGGGAGGAACAGAGACCCAGTACTTC
clone size: many; D gene: -; V gene: TRBV6-2/TRBV6-3; J gene: TRBJ2-7; CDR3 length: 15; CDR3 protein: CASSYSDSGAYEQYF; CDR3 DNA: TGTGCCAGCAGTTACTCGGACAGCGGGGCCTACGAGCAGTACTTC
clone size: -; D gene: TRBD1; V gene: TRBV5-4; J gene: TRBJ2-5; CDR3 length: 17; CDR3 protein: CASSLTGTGVRQETQYF; CDR3 DNA: TGTGCCAGCAGCCTTACCGGGACAGGGGTCCGCCAAGAGACCCAGTACTTC
clone size: many; D gene: -; V gene: TRBV7-7; J gene: TRBJ2-2; CDR3 length: 13; CDR3 protein: CASSSRGSGELFF; CDR3 DNA: TGTGCTAGCAGCTCGCGGGGATCCGGGGAGCTGTTTTTT
clone size: many; D gene: -; V gene: TRBV6-5; J gene: TRBJ1-2; CDR3 length: 13; CDR3 protein: CASNGRSSYGYTF; CDR3 DNA: TGTGCCAGCAATGGCAGGTCGAGCTATGGCTACACCTTC
clone size: -; D gene: -; V gene: TRBV30; J gene: TRBJ1-4; CDR3 length: 13; CDR3 protein: CAWSVIGGEKLFF; CDR3 DNA: TGTGCCTGGAGTGTTATCGGGGGGGAAAAACTGTTTTTT
clone size: -; D gene: TRBD2; V gene: TRBV11-1; J gene: TRBJ2-1; CDR3 length: 15; CDR3 protein: CASSYGTSAFGEQFF; CDR3 DNA: TGTGCCAGCAGCTACGGGACTAGCGCCTTTGGTGAGCAGTTCTTC
clone size: many; D gene: -; V gene: TRBV6-6; J gene: TRBJ2-6; CDR3 length: 14; CDR3 protein: CASSYSGGSNVLTF; CDR3 DNA: TGTGCCAGCAGTTACTCTGGCGGGTCCAACGTCCTGACTTTC
clone size: -; D gene: TRBD2; V gene: TRBV20-1; J gene: TRBJ2-7; CDR3 length: 14; CDR3 protein: CSATKGLAEGEQYF; CDR3 DNA: TGCAGTGCCACGAAGGGACTAGCGGAGGGGGAGCAGTACTTC
clone size: few; D gene: TRBD2; V gene: TRBV24-1; J gene: TRBJ2-1; CDR3 length: 19; CDR3 protein: CATSDPGQTLAGGYNEQFF; CDR3 DNA: TGTGCCACCAGTGACCCGGGACAGACCCTAGCGGGAGGATACAATGAGCAGTTCTTC
clone size: few; D gene: TRBD1; V gene: TRBV24-1; J gene: TRBJ2-1; CDR3 length: 14; CDR3 protein: CATSDSGQSNEQFF; CDR3 DNA: TGTGCCACCAGTGATTCGGGACAGAGCAATGAGCAGTTCTTC
clone size: -; D gene: -; V gene: TRBV6-1; J gene: TRBJ2-7; CDR3 length: 14; CDR3 protein: CASTYGASSYEQYF; CDR3 DNA: TGTGCCAGCACGTATGGGGCGTCCTCCTACGAGCAGTACTTC
clone size: -; D gene: -; V gene: TRBV19; J gene: TRBJ2-7; CDR3 length: 16; CDR3 protein: CASSARRSGPIYEQYF; CDR3 DNA: TGTGCCAGTAGTGCCCGAAGGAGCGGCCCAATCTACGAGCAGTACTTC
clone size: -; D gene: -; V gene: TRBV5-4; J gene: TRBJ2-7; CDR3 length: 15; CDR3 protein: CASSSDGLEVYEQYF; CDR3 DNA: TGTGCCAGCAGCTCGGACGGGTTAGAAGTTTACGAGCAGTACTTC
clone size: few; D gene: TRBD1; V gene: TRBV20-1; J gene: TRBJ2-1; CDR3 length: 15; CDR3 protein: CSAIGFGTGDNEQFF; CDR3 DNA: TGCAGTGCTATAGGTTTCGGGACAGGGGACAATGAGCAGTTCTTC
clone size: many; D gene: -; V gene: TRBV15; J gene: TRBJ1-1; CDR3 length: 15; CDR3 protein: CATKADAIKNTEAFF; CDR3 DNA: TGTGCCACCAAAGCAGATGCCATAAAGAACACTGAAGCTTTCTTT
clone size: -; D gene: TRBD1; V gene: TRBV3-1; J gene: TRBJ1-1; CDR3 length: 16; CDR3 protein: CASSQGLQGASTEAFF; CDR3 DNA: TGTGCCAGCAGCCAAGGGTTACAGGGGGCTAGCACTGAAGCTTTCTTT
clone size: -; D gene: -; V gene: TRBV7-9; J gene: TRBJ2-3; CDR3 length: 13; CDR3 protein: CASSFQGSHTQYF; CDR3 DNA: TGTGCCAGCAGCTTCCAGGGTTCGCATACGCAGTATTTT
clone size: -; D gene: -; V gene: TRBV27; J gene: TRBJ2-1; CDR3 length: 15; CDR3 protein: CASRRTPQGYNEQFF; CDR3 DNA: TGTGCCAGCAGGCGAACACCACAGGGTTACAATGAGCAGTTCTTC
clone size: many; D gene: -; V gene: TRBV6-5; J gene: TRBJ1-1; CDR3 length: 13; CDR3 protein: CASLDSLNTEAFF; CDR3 DNA: TGTGCCAGCTTGGACAGTCTGAACACTGAAGCTTTCTTT
clone size: few; D gene: -; V gene: TRBV6-1; J gene: TRBJ1-6; CDR3 length: 13; CDR3 protein: CASSESVLVPLHF; CDR3 DNA: TGTGCCAGCAGTGAATCGGTGTTAGTACCCCTCCACTTT
clone size: few; D gene: TRBD2; V gene: TRBV6-2/TRBV6-3; J gene: TRBJ2-1; CDR3 length: 15; CDR3 protein: CASSSVAGVYNEQFF; CDR3 DNA: TGTGCCAGCAGCTCCGTAGCGGGAGTCTACAATGAGCAGTTCTTC
clone size: -; D gene: -; V gene: TRBV5-5; J gene: TRBJ2-1; CDR3 length: 16; CDR3 protein: CASSLNAESSYNEQFF; CDR3 DNA: TGTGCCAGCAGCTTGAACGCCGAGAGCTCCTACAATGAGCAGTTCTTC
clone size: few; D gene: TRBD1; V gene: TRBV6-5; J gene: TRBJ1-1; CDR3 length: 15; CDR3 protein: CASSQQGAENTEAFF; CDR3 DNA: TGTGCCAGCAGTCAACAGGGGGCAGAGAACACTGAAGCTTTCTTT
clone size: many; D gene: -; V gene: TRBV5-1; J gene: TRBJ2-2; CDR3 length: 13; CDR3 protein: CASSLDYTGELFF; CDR3 DNA: TGCGCCAGCAGCTTGGACTACACCGGGGAGCTGTTTTTT
clone size: -; D gene: -; V gene: TRBV19; J gene: TRBJ2-7; CDR3 length: 14; CDR3 protein: CASAGQPVPYEQYF; CDR3 DNA: TGTGCCAGTGCCGGACAGCCGGTCCCGTACGAGCAGTACTTC
clone size: -; D gene: TRBD1; V gene: TRBV30; J gene: TRBJ2-5; CDR3 length: 13; CDR3 protein: CAGTGERKETQYF; CDR3 DNA: TGTGCCGGGACAGGGGAAAGGAAAGAGACCCAGTACTTC
clone size: many; D gene: TRBD1; V gene: TRBV4-2; J gene: TRBJ2-2; CDR3 length: 17; CDR3 protein: CASSQGSWDRNTGELFF; CDR3 DNA: TGTGCCAGCAGCCAAGGGAGTTGGGACAGGAACACCGGGGAGCTGTTTTTT
clone size: many; D gene: -; V gene: TRBV6-2/TRBV6-3; J gene: TRBJ2-5; CDR3 length: 13; CDR3 protein: CASFGPGQETQYF; CDR3 DNA: -
clone size: -; D gene: -; V gene: TRBV6-5; J gene: TRBJ2-3; CDR3 length: 15; CDR3 protein: CVSSYSPHNTDTQYF; CDR3 DNA: TGTGTCAGCAGTTACAGCCCGCATAACACAGATACGCAGTATTTT
clone size: -; D gene: TRBD1; V gene: TRBV20-1; J gene: TRBJ1-4; CDR3 length: 13; CDR3 protein: CSASRQGKEKLFF; CDR3 DNA: TGCAGTGCTAGTCGACAGGGAAAGGAAAAACTGTTTTTT
clone size: -; D gene: -; V gene: TRBV12-3/TRBV12-4; J gene: TRBJ2-1; CDR3 length: 14; CDR3 protein: CASSGRVRLDEQFF; CDR3 DNA: TGTGCCAGCAGTGGGCGAGTTCGTCTGGATGAGCAGTTCTTC
clone size: -; D gene: -; V gene: TRBV6-5; J gene: TRBJ2-3; CDR3 length: 15; CDR3 protein: CASSVGAGRTDTQYF; CDR3 DNA: TGTGCCAGCTCTGTAGGTGCGGGACGCACAGATACGCAGTATTTT